Presented here are 5 T cell receptor beta chains from one specimen sequenced in a study of post-analysis software for immune sequencing data. Study outcomes and limitations: Five TRBV segments (TRBV5-6, TRBV5-1 and TRBV20-1 among them) occurred more frequently in patients than in controls.

No antigen has been identified for these receptors. Unique molecular identifiers had been added to the TCR beta cDNA libraries. TCRdb recomputed calls from the PCR reads with MiXCR, one row per CDR3 protein. The sample lists 740,000 or so distinct CDR3 sequences; roughly 58% were seen once. Specimen: blood. The receptors stem from a girl aged 5 to 17 with multiple sclerosis.

In its sample, this clonotype was seen a few times. V usage is TRBV7-9 and J usage is TRBJ1-2; 7 bases align to TRBD1. The J segment lost 6 bases and the V segment lost 5 bases, leaving 12 bases of the junction unmatched. This CDR3 is built from 15 residues. CDR1 is SEHNR, CDR2 FQNEAQ, per germline (reference sequence). CDR3 sequence (DNA): TGTGCCAGCAGCCTCGCTACAGGGGCAGGAAATGGCTACACCTTC. This encodes CASSLATGAGNGYTF.

The rearrangement uses TRBV29-1 and TRBJ1-2; 7 positions match TRBD1. Germline-derived CDR1 and CDR2 are SQVTM and ANQGSEA. V lost 6 bases to trimming and J lost 6 bases; unmatched junction nucleotides: 10. The CDR3 spans 13 residues. CDR3 DNA sequence: TGCAGCGTCGATACAGGGGTGGTGAATGGCTACACCTTC. This codes for CSVDTGVVNGYTF.

CDR3 sequence reads: CASSLQGGRKDEQFF. The CDR3 DNA reads as TGTGCCAGCAGCCTACAGGGGGGTCGCAAGGATGAGCAGTTCTTC. This rearrangement joins TRBV5-6 to TRBJ2-1; 8 bases fit TRBD1. Germline CDR1 SGHDT, CDR2 YYEEEE. V dropped 4 bases and J dropped 8; count of bases not matched to a gene: 11. This CDR3 comprises 15 residues. The whole variable domain, remainder taken from reference TRBV5-6 and TRBJ2-1, is DAGVTQSPTHLIKTRGQQVTLRCSPKSGHDTVSWYQQALGQGPQFIFQYYEEEERQRGNFPDRFSGHQFPNYSSELNVNALLLGDSALYLCASSLQGGRKDEQFFGPGTRLTVL.

This clonotype was observed a handful of times. J is TRBJ1-4 and V is TRBV27, with no clear D. V lost 5 bases, J lost 0 bases, and 7 bases lay in between. The CDR3 extends over 14 amino acids. Germline V gene data show CDR1 as MNHEY and CDR2 as SMNVEV (reference sequence). The CDR3, as DNA: TGTGCCAGCAGTCCAGTGGCAACTAATGAAAAACTGTTTTTT. As protein: CASSPVATNEKLFF.

This clonotype was found a few times. The chain employs TRBV20-1 and TRBJ2-5; TRBD1 matches 8 bases. Germline loops: CDR1 DFQATT, CDR2 SNEGSKA (reference sequence). Trimming took 4 bases from V and 4 from J; bases not matched to a gene: 2. CDR3 size: 12 residues. CDR3 sequence: CSANRGSETQYF. The CDR3 DNA sequence: TGCAGTGCTAACAGGGGGTCAGAGACCCAGTACTTC.